This T cell receptor beta chain was sequenced for a study of cytomegalovirus exposure and HLA in healthy donors. As concerns this clone: Its antigen is not identified.

Regarding the study as a whole: TRBV6-2, TRBV6-3 and some other V segments were unresolvable in 87-base-pair reads. Within an earlier analysis, most TCR beta V segments proved productive either about 90% or about 30% of the time. The study labeled more than 150 TCR beta chains cytomegalovirus-associated. Highest at DRB1 and lowest at HLA-C, TCR association rates differed among HLA loci in a later analysis.

PCR employed 60 Vbeta and 13 Jbeta primers. This table comes from immunoSEQ multiplex PCR, and its TCRdb copy is limited to in-frame clones, with some not included. The table has about 100,000 clones, around 80% seen once. V shed 2 bases and J shed 6 bases, with 8 bases lying between them. The CDR3 contains 12 residues. CDR1 and CDR2 from the germline V gene are SNHLY and FYNNEI. The V gene is TRBV2, the J gene TRBJ2-7; no firm D call. The TCR was taken from a female donor in good health and CMV-seropositive. Specimen: PBMCs. The CDR3 DNA sequence: TGTGCCAGCAGTGAACCCCTCTCCGAGCAGTACTTC. Translation: CASSEPLSEQYF.